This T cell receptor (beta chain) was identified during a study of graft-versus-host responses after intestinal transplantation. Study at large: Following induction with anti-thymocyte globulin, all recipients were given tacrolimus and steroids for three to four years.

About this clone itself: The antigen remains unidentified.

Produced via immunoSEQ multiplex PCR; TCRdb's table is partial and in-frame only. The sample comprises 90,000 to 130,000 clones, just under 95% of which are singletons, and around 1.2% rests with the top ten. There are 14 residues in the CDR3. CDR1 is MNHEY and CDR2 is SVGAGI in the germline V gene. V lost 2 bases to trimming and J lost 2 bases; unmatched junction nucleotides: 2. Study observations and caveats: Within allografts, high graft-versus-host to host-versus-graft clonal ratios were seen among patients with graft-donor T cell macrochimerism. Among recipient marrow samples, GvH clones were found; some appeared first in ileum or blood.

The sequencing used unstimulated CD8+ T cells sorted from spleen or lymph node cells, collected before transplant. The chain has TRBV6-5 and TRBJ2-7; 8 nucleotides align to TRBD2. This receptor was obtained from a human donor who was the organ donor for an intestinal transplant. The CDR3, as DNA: TGTGCCAGCAGTTACAGAGCGGGAGCCTACGAGCAGTACTTC. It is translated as CASSYRAGAYEQYF.